This T cell receptor beta chain was retrieved from a study of blood T cell repertoires in COVID-19. Study summary: Samples of COVID-19 (acute and convalescent) were obtained from the United States, Italy and Spain. Sources were T cells, B-cell-depleted T cells, or PBMCs; the material itself was cDNA or gDNA.

This table comes from immunoSEQ multiplex PCR, and its TCRdb copy is limited to in-frame clones, with some not included. The sample lists 260,000 or so clones, nearly 85% occurring once. The CDR3 totals 16 residues. Per germline, CDR1 SGHAT and CDR2 FQNNGV. V was pared by 5 bases and J by 5 bases, with 14 bases of the junction left unmatched. The material sequenced was peripheral blood. This TCR derives from a human donor in a cohort sampled during active COVID-19. This chain uses TRBV11-2 with TRBJ2-5, with 7 nucleotides matching TRBD1. DNA of the CDR3: TGTGCCAGCAGCCCCCAAACAGGGGATGGGCGGGAGACCCAGTACTTC. Its protein is CASSPQTGDGRETQYF.